One and the same sample provided the 2 T cell receptor beta chains below, sequenced in a study of T cells in Graves' hyperthyroidism and ophthalmopathy. Template material for amplifying TCR beta CDR3 regions consisted of RNA transcripts. When the TCR CDR3 underwent first-round RT-PCR, the HTBI primer set was used. Via MiXCR, TCRdb re-called the multiplex PCR reads, giving one row per CDR3 protein. The data contain around 440,000 distinct CDR3 sequences, 15% to 17% of them singletons. Sequencing was carried out using blood. The receptors were sampled from a woman aged 18-29 years with Graves' hyperthyroidism.

This clonotype was seen ten or more times. This sequence joins TRBV11-2 and TRBJ2-7, with TRBD2 matching 11 bases. This CDR3 spans 14 amino acids. Trimming cost V 5 bases and J 9 bases; bases outside gene matches: 9. Germline CDR1 reads SGHAT; CDR2 reads FQNNGV. The CDR3 region is CASSPTLSGRVQYF. The CDR3 DNA reads TGTGCCAGCAGCCCCACGCTTAGCGGGAGGGTGCAGTACTTC.

This clonotype was detected many times. The chain combines TRBV12-3 or TRBV12-4 with TRBJ1-5; D ambiguous. The germline V and J ends were trimmed by 6 bases and 1 base, with 16 bases remaining between them. The CDR3 has 16 residues. CDR3: CASSPIGGKSNQPQHF. The CDR3 DNA reads as TGTGCCAGCAGCCCTATTGGAGGGAAAAGCAATCAGCCCCAGCATTTT.